This TCR beta chain was sequenced for a study of shared T cell receptors in the human thymus. The CDR3 consists of 21 residues. The germline V gene has CDR1 SGDLS and CDR2 YYNGEE. Trimming stripped 0 bases from V and 1 base from J, with 26 bases between. Assay used: immunoSEQ multiplex PCR; TCRdb lists only in-frame clones, some missing. The sample lists hundreds of thousands of clones; 70% to 90% were seen once. These data are also associated with another study on human thymus T cells. From that report: Thymic TCR repertoires of unrelated people reportedly overlapped highly.

J is TRBJ2-1 and V is TRBV9, with D maybe TRBD2 (5 bases). Sequenced: thymocytes. This receptor was obtained from a boy younger than two with a congenital heart defect. CDR3 sequence: CASSVAGRMRSGRESYNEQFF. The CDR3 DNA reads as TGTGCCAGCAGCGTAGCTGGCCGGATGAGGAGCGGCCGGGAATCCTACAATGAGCAGTTCTTC.